Sequencing of this T cell receptor beta chain was carried out in a study of blood T cells in healthy people across ages. V was pared by 5 bases and J by 0 bases, with 13 bases between. This CDR3 has 14 residues. Germline V gene sequence: CDR1 DFQATT, CDR2 SNEGSKA (reference sequence). Together with a sample-barcoded 5' primer, a J-beta primer mix was included in a second PCR lasting roughly 7 to 11 cycles. MiXCR, run by TCRdb on the 5' RACE reads, gives a single entry per CDR3 protein. The table shows over a million distinct CDR3 sequences, with roughly 59% occurring only once. The chain combines TRBV20-1 with TRBJ1-1; D call uncertain. The specimen sequenced was blood. This TCR came from a man younger than 35 in good health. For the CDR3, the DNA is TGCAGTGCTTCCCAGACCGTCGTGAACACTGAAGCTTTCTTT. Translated, it gives CSASQTVVNTEAFF.